This TCR beta chain was observed in a study of blood T cell repertoires in COVID-19. Study at large: Collection of acute and convalescent COVID-19 samples took place in the United States, Italy and Spain. T cells, B-cell-depleted T cells, or PBMCs provided the cDNA or gDNA that served as material.

Germline CDR1 and CDR2: MRHNA and SNTAGT. V lost 6 bases to trimming and J lost 2 bases; unmatched junction nucleotides: 7. This CDR3 has 15 amino acids. Per the authors' pipeline: Amplification of reference gene primers was used by the study to estimate nucleated cell counts. Assay: immunoSEQ multiplex PCR; the TCRdb copy retains only in-frame clones and omits some. V and J calls and clone size are as listed in that table; D and trimming were resolved from the DNA. The data contain fewer than 60,000 clones, 85% to 95% of them singletons. This clonotype was sampled from a man aged 55 to 70 with COVID-19, enrolled during active disease. The material sequenced was peripheral blood. This chain links TRBV6-4 with TRBJ2-3; 8 nucleotides agree with TRBD1. CDR3 residues: CASSNTGGITDTQYF. The DNA for the CDR3 is TGTGCCAGCAGCAATACAGGGGGTATCACAGATACGCAGTATTTT.